Each of the 26 T cell receptor beta chains below was sequenced from the same sample in a study of spatial heterogeneity in lung cancer. No antigen is known for these receptors. Described time point: sample taken at primary tumor resection. Study-wide findings and caveats: In tumors, expanded intratumoral alpha and beta TCR counts tracked mutation counts.

TCRdb re-called the 5' RACE reads through MiXCR, storing one row per CDR3 protein. The table has 9,500 or so distinct CDR3 sequences, 9.5% to 15% seen once. This specimen was lung tumor tissue, taken at surgery. These receptors were collected from a male donor with early-stage non-small cell lung cancer.

This clonotype is labeled as medium-sized (0.01 to 0.1%). This beta chain was picked up by a library intended for alpha chains and is off target, so its count carries little meaning. The V call is TRBV11-2, the J call TRBJ2-1; D possibly corresponds to TRBD1 (6 bases). The V gene's germline CDR1 is SGHAT and CDR2 FQNNGV. This CDR3 has 15 residues. V shed 0 bases and J shed 4 bases, with 10 bases lying between them. This CDR3 reads CASSLDQGQYNEQFF. The CDR3 region has the DNA TGTGCCAGCAGCTTAGATCAGGGGCAGTACAATGAGCAGTTCTTC.

Within the sample, this clonotype is medium-sized. Since it is a stray read in a library aimed at alpha chains, this beta chain has a size that is not meaningful. The V and J genes are TRBV12-3 or TRBV12-4 and TRBJ1-1; D remains unclear. Trimming shortened V by 3 bases and J by 5 bases, and 4 bases separated the two germline ends. The CDR3 totals 11 residues. CDR3 bases: TGTGCCAGCAGTTTGCGGACTGAAGCTTTCTTT. It translates to CASSLRTEAFF.

The sample holds many counts of this clonotype. Found in a library prepared for alpha chains, this beta chain is an off-target read, and its abundance has little meaning. This chain connects TRBV18 to TRBJ1-1; TRBD1 might be the D (5 bases). The V end was cut by 2 bases, the J end by 4 bases, with 11 bases between. Germline V lookup: CDR1 KGHSH, CDR2 LQKENI. The CDR3 totals 14 residues. CDR3 region: CASSPIRGTTEAFF. The CDR3 DNA is TGTGCCAGCTCACCAATCCGGGGGACCACTGAAGCTTTCTTT. Looking up the rest from reference TRBV18 and TRBJ1-1 gives the full variable domain: NAGVMQNPRHLVRRRGQEARLRCSPMKGHSHVYWYRQLPEEGLKFMVYLQKENIIDESGMPKERFSAEFPKEGPSILRIQQVVRGDSAAYFCASSPIRGTTEAFFGQGTRLTVV.

In this sample, this clonotype is medium-sized (0.01 to 0.1%). This beta chain is an off-target read within a library intended for alpha chains, so its frequency means little. The chain uses TRBV27 and TRBJ2-1; 7 bases align to TRBD2. The ends lost 0 bases at V and 8 bases at J; junction bases unmatched: 13. This CDR3 has 17 amino acids. Germline loops: CDR1 MNHEY, CDR2 SMNVEV (reference sequence). CDR3 amino acids: CASSLSWGGSLIDEQFF. In DNA form, the CDR3 reads TGTGCCAGCAGTTTATCGTGGGGCGGGAGTCTCATCGATGAGCAGTTCTTC.

This clonotype has at least ten counts. A library made for alpha chains picked up this beta chain off target, so its size means little. CDR3 protein: CASSVSSLLAKNIQYF. As DNA, the CDR3 is TGTGCCAGCAGTGTATCATCACTGCTAGCCAAAAACATTCAGTACTTC. The chain joins TRBV28 to TRBJ2-4; D is unclear. The CDR3 length is 16 residues. Germline V gene lookup returns CDR1 MDHEN and CDR2 SYDVKM. V lost 5 bases and J lost 0, with 14 bases in between.

This clonotype is categorized as medium-sized. The library was prepared for alpha chains; this beta chain is a stray read, so its frequency means little. This rearrangement joins TRBV3-1 to TRBJ2-1; 8 bases fit TRBD2. Germline V gene data show CDR1 as LGHDT and CDR2 as YNNKEL (reference sequence). The CDR3 is 13 residues long. Written as DNA, the CDR3 is TGTGCTACCAGCGGGAGCTCCTACAATGAGCAGTTCTTC. Its protein is CATSGSSYNEQFF.

In its sample, this clonotype was seen many times. Within a library made for alpha chains, this beta chain is off target, and its count is uninformative. This chain links TRBV14 with TRBJ2-7, with D possibly TRBD2 on 6 matching bases. The CDR3 totals 13 residues. V was clipped by 4 bases and J by 3 bases, with 10 bases between them. Looked up from germline, CDR1 is SGHDN and CDR2 is FVKESK. Here the CDR3 reads CASSPTGSYEQYF. The CDR3 coding sequence is TGTGCCAGCAGCCCGACCGGGAGCTACGAGCAGTACTTC. The whole variable domain, remainder taken from reference TRBV14 and TRBJ2-7, is EAGVTQFPSHSVIEKGQTVTLRCDPISGHDNLYWYRRVMGKEIKFLLHFVKESKQDESGMPNNRFLAERTGGTYSTLKVQPAELEDSGVYFCASSPTGSYEQYFGPGTRLTVT.

By share, this clonotype ranks as medium-sized. This beta chain turned up in a library designed for alpha chains; as an off-target read, its abundance says little. The chain has TRBV6-5 and TRBJ2-7, with 7 bases matching TRBD1. The CDR3 runs 16 residues. Germline V gene lookup returns CDR1 MNHEY and CDR2 SVGAGI. Trimming at V came to 7 bases and at J to 6 bases, leaving 18 bases not matched to a gene. CDR3 sequence: CASTARGPGSLREQYF. The CDR3, as DNA: TGTGCCAGCACCGCGAGGGGGCCGGGATCCTTACGCGAGCAGTACTTC.

This clonotype is medium-sized (0.01 to 0.1%) by share. Found in a library prepared for alpha chains, this beta chain is an off-target read, and its abundance has little meaning. The chain is built from TRBV11-1 and TRBJ1-2; tentative D call: TRBD1 (5 bases). CDR1 and CDR2 (germline): SGHAT, FQDESV (reference sequence). Trimming removed 5 bases from V and 2 bases from J, with 12 bases in between. The CDR3 runs to 14 residues. The CDR3 loop is CASSVRQGNYGYTF. DNA of the CDR3: TGTGCCAGCAGCGTGAGGCAGGGAAACTATGGCTACACCTTC. The full variable domain, in which reference TRBV11-1 and TRBJ1-2 provide the parts outside the CDR3, is EAEVAQSPRYKITEKSQAVAFWCDPISGHATLYWYRQILGQGPELLVQFQDESVVDDSQLPKDRFSAERLKGVDSTLKIQPAELGDSAMYLCASSVRQGNYGYTFGSGTRLTVV.

This clonotype is judged medium-sized. Little can be read into the size of this beta chain, an off-target read in a library designed for alpha chains. The chain uses TRBV15 and TRBJ2-1; 8 positions match TRBD2. The CDR3 extends over 19 amino acids. Germline V CDR1 and CDR2: LNHNV, YYDKDF (reference sequence). V lost 0 bases to trimming and J lost 4 bases; unmatched junction nucleotides: 14. CDR3 bases: TGTGCCACCAGCAGAGATAAAGGCGGCGGCACTAGCGGATACAATGAGCAGTTCTTC. Protein: CATSRDKGGGTSGYNEQFF.

This clonotype was counted many times. Being off target in a library aimed at alpha chains, this beta chain has a size of little meaning. This chain links TRBV29-1 with TRBJ1-1; the D is unclear. The germline CDR1 and CDR2 sequences are SQVTM and ANQGSEA. There are 13 residues in the CDR3. V was trimmed by 7 bases and J by 1 base, leaving 13 bases between them. The CDR3 nucleotides read TGCAGCGGTAATGTACCCGCGAACACTGAAGCTTTCTTT. Protein sequence: CSGNVPANTEAFF. Drawing the rest from reference TRBV29-1 and TRBJ1-1, the complete variable domain is SAVISQKPSRDICQRGTSLTIQCQVDSQVTMMFWYRQQPGQSLTLIATANQGSEATYESGFVIDKFPISRPNLTFSTLTVSNMSPEDSSIYLCSGNVPANTEAFFGQGTRLTVV.

This clonotype was observed many times. This beta chain slipped into a library made for alpha chains as a stray read, so its size is not meaningful. The V call is TRBV12-3 or TRBV12-4, the J call TRBJ2-5; tentatively, D is TRBD1 (5 bases). Trimming removed 6 bases at V and 2 bases at J, with 13 bases between. The CDR3 runs 14 residues. The CDR3 sequence is CASRSTGEQETQYF. In DNA, the CDR3 is TGTGCCAGCAGATCCACAGGAGAACAAGAGACCCAGTACTTC.

This clonotype was counted at least ten times. This beta chain was picked up by a library intended for alpha chains and is off target, so its count carries little meaning. This chain uses TRBV14 with TRBJ2-7; D not certain. CDR3 length: 15 residues. V dropped 4 bases and J dropped 1 base, with 14 bases sitting between them. Germline V gene lookup returns CDR1 SGHDN and CDR2 FVKESK. In DNA, the CDR3 is TGTGCCAGCAGCCGGGGAAGTAGTCGGTCCTACGAGCAGTACTTC. It encodes CASSRGSSRSYEQYF.

This clonotype was counted only a few times. This beta chain appears as a stray read in a library generated for alpha chains; its size is not informative. V and J are TRBV18 and TRBJ2-5, with 8 bases lining up with TRBD2. V dropped 3 bases and J dropped 1; count of bases not matched to a gene: 7. The V gene's germline CDR1 is KGHSH and CDR2 LQKENI. The CDR3 totals 16 residues. The CDR3 spells CASSPSGSPLQETQYF. CDR3 DNA sequence: TGTGCCAGCTCACCCAGCGGGAGCCCCCTCCAAGAGACCCAGTACTTC.

There are many counts of this clonotype. This beta chain is a stray read from a library made for alpha chains; its abundance is not meaningful. V is TRBV4-2 and J is TRBJ2-3; D call uncertain. Germline V gene sequence: CDR1 LGHNA, CDR2 YNFKEQ. Trimming left V 0 bases short and J 10 bases short, with 11 bases between. The CDR3 is 13 residues long. CDR3 protein: CASSQDPQEAQYF. The CDR3 nucleotides read TGTGCCAGCAGCCAAGACCCCCAAGAGGCGCAGTATTTT.

This clonotype was detected many times. In a library made to pick up alpha chains, this beta chain is a stray read with a size that means little. The J gene is TRBJ2-5, the V gene TRBV4-1, with TRBD2 as a possible D gene (6 bases). The CDR3 is 13 amino acids. Germline assignment: CDR1 MGHRA and CDR2 YSYEKL. The germline V and J ends were trimmed by 4 bases and 3 bases, with 9 bases remaining between them. Here the CDR3 DNA reads TGCGCCAGCAGCCTTAGCGGAGAAGAGACCCAGTACTTC. This codes for CASSLSGEETQYF.

A few counts support this clonotype. In a library made to pick up alpha chains, this beta chain is a stray read with a size that means little. The rearrangement joins TRBV5-1 to TRBJ1-1; D call uncertain. Germline lookup yields CDR1 SGHRS and CDR2 YFSETQ. The CDR3 has 14 amino acids. V was clipped by 4 bases and J by 1 base, with 11 bases between them. CDR3 loop: CASSPEVKNTEAFF. The CDR3, as DNA: TGCGCCAGCAGCCCGGAGGTCAAGAACACTGAAGCTTTCTTT. Full variable domain (missing parts from reference TRBV5-1 and TRBJ1-1): KAGVTQTPRYLIKTRGQQVTLSCSPISGHRSVSWYQQTPGQGLQFLFEYFSETQRNKGNFPGRFSGRQFSNSRSEMNVSTLELGDSALYLCASSPEVKNTEAFFGQGTRLTVV.

This clonotype appeared many times. Since it is a stray read in a library aimed at alpha chains, this beta chain has a size that is not meaningful. The rearrangement uses TRBV11-3 and TRBJ2-1; 8 bases match TRBD2. V shed 2 bases and J 3 bases; nucleotides not matched to a gene: 3. The germline CDR1 and CDR2 sequences are SGHNT and YENEEA. CDR3 length: 15 amino acids. The CDR3 DNA sequence: TGTGCCAGCAGCTTATCTAGCGGGTTCTACAATGAGCAGTTCTTC. Protein product: CASSLSSGFYNEQFF.

Concerning this clonotype: Because this beta chain is a stray read in a library intended to capture alpha chains, its abundance should not be given much weight. The chain combines TRBV7-2 with TRBJ2-7; D may be TRBD1 (5 bases). Trimming stripped 3 bases from V and 4 bases from J, with 22 bases between. Germline CDR1 is SGHTA and CDR2 is FQGNSA. CDR3 size: 17 residues. CDR3 region: CASSLPPGKILTYEQYF. The CDR3 DNA sequence: TGTGCCAGCAGCTTGCCCCCAGGGAAAATCCTGACATACGAGCAGTACTTC.

A note on this clonotype: This beta chain came through as a stray read in a library set up for alpha chains, and its size says little. The J gene is TRBJ1-5, the V gene TRBV6-2 or TRBV6-3, with D possibly being TRBD1 (5 bases). CDR1 is MNHEY, CDR2 SVGEGT, per germline. The CDR3 runs to 14 residues. V lost 4 bases to trimming and J lost 2 bases, with 9 bases between them. The CDR3 nucleotides read TGTGCCAGCAGTTTGAGGGGAGGCAATCAGCCCCAGCATTTT. As protein: CASSLRGGNQPQHF.

This clonotype is deemed medium-sized. Within a library made for alpha chains, this beta chain is off target, and its count is uninformative. V is TRBV3-1 and J is TRBJ2-5, with D possibly being TRBD2 (6 bases). The CDR3 extends over 15 amino acids. Between the trimmed V and J ends, which lost 4 bases and 4 bases, there was a span of 16 bases. The germline V gene encodes CDR1 LGHDT and CDR2 YNNKEL (reference sequence). CDR3 in amino acids: CASSPQFGSTETQYF. CDR3 coding DNA: TGTGCCAGCAGCCCCCAGTTCGGGAGTACAGAGACCCAGTACTTC.

This clonotype has ten or more counts. This beta chain was picked up by a library intended for alpha chains and is off target, so its count carries little meaning. The V gene is TRBV7-2, the J gene TRBJ2-2; D unresolved. The CDR3 consists of 13 residues. The germline V gene encodes CDR1 SGHTA and CDR2 FQGNSA. Trimming left V 1 base short and J 8 bases short, with 8 bases between. In DNA, the CDR3 is TGTGCCAGCAGCTTAGTTAGTTCTGGGGAGCTGTTTTTT. Amino acids: CASSLVSSGELFF. The full variable domain, with the rest looked up from reference TRBV7-2 and TRBJ2-2, is GAGVSQSPSNKVTEKGKDVELRCDPISGHTALYWYRQSLGQGLEFLIYFQGNSAPDKSGLPSDRFSAERTGGSVSTLTIQRTQQEDSAVYLCASSLVSSGELFFGEGSRLTVL.

This clonotype was seen repeatedly, ten times or more. Little can be read into the size of this beta chain, an off-target read in a library designed for alpha chains. This sequence joins TRBV12-3 or TRBV12-4 and TRBJ2-1; D possibly corresponds to TRBD2 (6 bases). The CDR3 extends over 15 amino acids. V was trimmed by 3 bases and J by 1 base, leaving 10 bases between them. CDR3 protein: CASSFRGMSYNEQFF. The CDR3, as DNA: TGTGCCAGCAGTTTTCGGGGGATGTCCTACAATGAGCAGTTCTTC.

Remarks on this clonotype: This beta chain appears as a stray read in a library generated for alpha chains; its size is not informative. The V gene is TRBV5-4, the J gene TRBJ1-1, with D possibly matching TRBD1 (5 bases). The CDR3 spans 14 residues. V was clipped by 0 bases and J by 3 bases, with 9 bases between them. The germline V gene encodes CDR1 SGHNT and CDR2 YYREEE (reference sequence). The CDR3 sequence is CASSLGGADTEAFF. Here the CDR3 DNA reads TGTGCCAGCAGCTTGGGGGGCGCGGACACTGAAGCTTTCTTT.

With regard to this clonotype: Being off target in a library aimed at alpha chains, this beta chain has a size of little meaning. The gene calls are TRBV7-2 and TRBJ2-4; 14 nucleotides agree with TRBD2. Germline loops: CDR1 SGHTA, CDR2 FQGNSA. After removal of 6 bases from V and 3 bases from J, the junction contained 4 bases not matched to a gene. This CDR3 has 16 amino acids. The DNA of the CDR3 is TGTGCCAGCAGTCAGGGACTAGCGGGAGACAAAAACATTCAGTACTTC. Translation gives CASSQGLAGDKNIQYF.

As to this clonotype: Being off target in a library aimed at alpha chains, this beta chain has a size of little meaning. The chain uses TRBV5-1 and TRBJ2-1; D not resolved. Trimming took off 0 bases at V and 2 bases at J, with 6 bases between the two ends. The CDR3 sequence is 14 residues long. Germline-derived CDR1 and CDR2 are SGHRS and YFSETQ. CDR3 bases: TGCGCCAGCAGCTTGGGCGACCCCTACAATGAGCAGTTCTTC. This translates into CASSLGDPYNEQFF. Full variable domain (missing parts from reference TRBV5-1 and TRBJ2-1): KAGVTQTPRYLIKTRGQQVTLSCSPISGHRSVSWYQQTPGQGLQFLFEYFSETQRNKGNFPGRFSGRQFSNSRSEMNVSTLELGDSALYLCASSLGDPYNEQFFGPGTRLTVL.